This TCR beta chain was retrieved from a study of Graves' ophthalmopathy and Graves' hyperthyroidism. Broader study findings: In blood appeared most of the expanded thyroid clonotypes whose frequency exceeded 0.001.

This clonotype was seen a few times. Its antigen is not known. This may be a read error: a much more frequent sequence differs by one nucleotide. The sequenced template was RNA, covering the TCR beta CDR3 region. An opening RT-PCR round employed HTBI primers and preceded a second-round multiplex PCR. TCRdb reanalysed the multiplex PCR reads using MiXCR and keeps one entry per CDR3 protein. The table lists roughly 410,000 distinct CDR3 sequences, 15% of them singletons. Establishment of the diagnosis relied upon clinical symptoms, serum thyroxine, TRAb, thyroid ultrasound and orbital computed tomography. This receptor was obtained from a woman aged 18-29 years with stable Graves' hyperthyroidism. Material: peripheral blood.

Here the CDR3 DNA reads TGTGCCAGTAGTATCAGCTTAGTGGAGTGTAAGACCCAGTACTTC. Translation gives CASSISLVECKTQYF. The chain uses TRBV19 and TRBJ2-5; D gene unclear. This CDR3 has 15 residues. Germline V gives CDR1 LNHDA, CDR2 SQIVND (reference sequence). Trimming shortened V by 3 bases and J by 6 bases, and 17 bases separated the two germline ends.